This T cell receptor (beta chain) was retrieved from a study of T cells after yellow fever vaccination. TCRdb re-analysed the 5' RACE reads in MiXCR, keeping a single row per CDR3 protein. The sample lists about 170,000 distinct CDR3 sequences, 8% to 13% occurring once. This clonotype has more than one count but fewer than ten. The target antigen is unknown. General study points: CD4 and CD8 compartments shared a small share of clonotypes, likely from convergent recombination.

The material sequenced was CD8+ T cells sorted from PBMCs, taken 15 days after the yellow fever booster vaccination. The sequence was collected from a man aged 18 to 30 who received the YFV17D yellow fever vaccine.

DNA for the CDR3: TGTGCCAGCAGTTTACGGGGGGCCGCGAACACCGGGGAGCTGTTTTTT. Its protein is CASSLRGAANTGELFF. This rearrangement joins TRBV12-3 or TRBV12-4 to TRBJ2-2; a weak D match, TRBD2 (7 bases). This CDR3 comprises 16 residues. Deletions cut 2 bases from V and 0 bases from J, with 10 bases between.